This T cell receptor (beta chain) emerged from a study of blood T cells in healthy people across ages. This clonotype has only a few counts. A second about 7 to 12 cycle PCR used barcoded and J-beta primers. TCRdb itself ran the 5' RACE reads through MiXCR, one entry per CDR3 protein. The repertoire holds about 280,000 distinct CDR3 sequences, with less than 30% as singletons. The V gene end was trimmed by 5 bases and the J gene end by 8 bases; junction bases not matched to a gene: 7. The CDR3 sequence is 14 residues long. CDR1 is MNHEY, CDR2 SMNVEV, per germline (reference sequence). Staff drew roughly 10 milliliters of peripheral blood from each donor.

The sample comprised blood. The sequence derives from a woman aged 70 to 79 in good health. The rearrangement links TRBV27 to TRBJ1-4, with TRBD1 identical over 8 bases. CDR3 nucleotides: TGTGCCAGCAGTCTGAGGACAGGGTGGGAAAAACTGTTTTTT. Its translation is CASSLRTGWEKLFF.